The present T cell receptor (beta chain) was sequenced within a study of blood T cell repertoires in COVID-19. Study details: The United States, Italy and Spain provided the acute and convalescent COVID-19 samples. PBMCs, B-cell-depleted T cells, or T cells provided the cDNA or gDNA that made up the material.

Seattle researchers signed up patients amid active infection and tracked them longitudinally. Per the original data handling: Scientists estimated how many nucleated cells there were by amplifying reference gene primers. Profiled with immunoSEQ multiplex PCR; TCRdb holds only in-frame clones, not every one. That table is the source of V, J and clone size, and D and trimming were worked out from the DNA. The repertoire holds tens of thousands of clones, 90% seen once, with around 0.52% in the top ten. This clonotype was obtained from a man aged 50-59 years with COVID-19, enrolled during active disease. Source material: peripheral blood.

CDR3 sequence reads: CASSPAGTRANEQFF. CDR3 DNA: TGCGCCAGCAGCCCCGCCGGGACTAGGGCTAATGAGCAGTTCTTC. The chain employs TRBV5-1 and TRBJ2-1; TRBD2 matches at 8 bases. The trim removed 4 bases at V and 7 bases at J, leaving 10 bases unmatched. From germline, CDR1 is SGHRS and CDR2 YFSETQ. The CDR3 sequence is 15 residues long.